This T cell receptor beta chain was identified in a study of post-analysis software for immune sequencing data. Across the study: Progressive-relapsing, secondary progressive and relapsing-remitting multiple sclerosis were among the disease courses included.

Findings and caveats of the study: Five or six TRBV segments, TRBV5-6, TRBV5-1 and TRBV20-1 among them, were found more frequent in patients than controls. Normalized Chao1 diversity in multiple sclerosis patients fell significantly below that of controls. Same-batch samples co-clustered strongly by F measure.

CDR1 and CDR2 (germline): SEHNR, FQNEAQ (reference sequence). The junction had 5 bases not matched to a gene; V was cut back by 4 bases and J by 2 bases. The CDR3 has 15 amino acids. A note on this clonotype: Its antigen remains unidentified.

Unique molecular identifiers had been added to the TCR beta cDNA libraries. In TCRdb, the PCR reads were re-called with MiXCR into one record per CDR3 protein. Of about 820,000 distinct CDR3 sequences detected, approximately 57% appear once; the ten largest clones hold 4.6%. This receptor was obtained from a girl between 5 and 17 years old with multiple sclerosis. The sequencing input was blood. The V call is TRBV7-9, the J call TRBJ2-7; 10 nucleotides match TRBD1. The CDR3 region has the DNA TGTGCCAGCAGCTCCCAGGGGACAGGGGCCTACGAGCAGTACTTC. Protein product: CASSSQGTGAYEQYF. Variable domain in full (rest from reference TRBV7-9 and TRBJ2-7): DTGVSQNPRHKITKRGQNVTFRCDPISEHNRLYWYRQTLGQGPEFLTYFQNEAQLEKSRLLSDRFSAERPKGSFSTLEIQRTEQGDSAMYLCASSSQGTGAYEQYFGPGTRLTVT.